This TCR beta chain was documented in a study of coeliac disease. The overall study: Disease groups: newly diagnosed active, refractory type I, gluten-free-diet controlled. Refractory type I patients had normal intraepithelial cells despite over 12 months' diet failure.

V lost 4 bases and J lost 6; bases outside the gene matches: 10. Germline CDR1 SGHVS, CDR2 FQNEAQ. The CDR3 sequence is 17 residues long. The protocol was immunoSEQ multiplex PCR, while the TCRdb copy is restricted to in-frame clones and leaves out a portion. The repertoire has about 4,700 clones, roughly three fifths of them found once; the top ten carry 10% to 12%. What was sequenced was lamina propria lymphocytes from the gut. This receptor was obtained from a woman aged 65 to 85 with celiac disease. This sequence joins TRBV7-8 and TRBJ2-3; TRBD2 aligns across 13 bases. The CDR3 nucleotides read TGTGCCAGCAGCTCCGAAACTAGCGGGGGGGCCTTGGATACGCAGTATTTT. Amino acid sequence: CASSSETSGGALDTQYF.